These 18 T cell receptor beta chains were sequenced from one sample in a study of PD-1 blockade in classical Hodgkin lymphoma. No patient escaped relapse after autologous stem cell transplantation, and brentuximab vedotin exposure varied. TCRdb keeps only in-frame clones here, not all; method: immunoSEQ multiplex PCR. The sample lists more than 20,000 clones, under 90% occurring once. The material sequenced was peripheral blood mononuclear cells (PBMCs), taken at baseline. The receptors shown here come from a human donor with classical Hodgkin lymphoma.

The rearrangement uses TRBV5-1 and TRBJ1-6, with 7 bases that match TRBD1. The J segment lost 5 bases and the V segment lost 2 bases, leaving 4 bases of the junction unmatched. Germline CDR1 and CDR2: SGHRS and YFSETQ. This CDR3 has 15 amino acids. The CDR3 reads CASSLVQGDNSPLHF. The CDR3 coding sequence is TGCGCCAGCAGCTTAGTGCAGGGGGATAATTCACCCCTCCACTTT.

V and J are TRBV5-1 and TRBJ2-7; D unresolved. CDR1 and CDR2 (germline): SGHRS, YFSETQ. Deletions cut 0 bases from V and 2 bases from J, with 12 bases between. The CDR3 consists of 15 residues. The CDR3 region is CASSLASQAAYEQYF. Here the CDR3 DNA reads TGCGCCAGCAGCTTGGCCTCCCAGGCTGCCTACGAGCAGTACTTC.

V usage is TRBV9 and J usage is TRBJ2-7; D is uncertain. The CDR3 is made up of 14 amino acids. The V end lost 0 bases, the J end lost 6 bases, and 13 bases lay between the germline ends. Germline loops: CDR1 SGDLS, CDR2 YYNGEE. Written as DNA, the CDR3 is TGTGCCAGCAGCGTAGAGGCACGGGTTAGCGAGCAGTACTTC. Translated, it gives CASSVEARVSEQYF.

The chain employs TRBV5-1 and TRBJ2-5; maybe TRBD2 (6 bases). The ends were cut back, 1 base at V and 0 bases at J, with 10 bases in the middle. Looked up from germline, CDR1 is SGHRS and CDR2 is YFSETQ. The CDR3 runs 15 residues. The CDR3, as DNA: TGCGCCAGCAGCTTGTTGGGCGGGGACCAAGAGACCCAGTACTTC. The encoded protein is CASSLLGGDQETQYF. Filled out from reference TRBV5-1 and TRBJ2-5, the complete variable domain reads KAGVTQTPRYLIKTRGQQVTLSCSPISGHRSVSWYQQTPGQGLQFLFEYFSETQRNKGNFPGRFSGRQFSNSRSEMNVSTLELGDSALYLCASSLLGGDQETQYFGPGTRLLVL.

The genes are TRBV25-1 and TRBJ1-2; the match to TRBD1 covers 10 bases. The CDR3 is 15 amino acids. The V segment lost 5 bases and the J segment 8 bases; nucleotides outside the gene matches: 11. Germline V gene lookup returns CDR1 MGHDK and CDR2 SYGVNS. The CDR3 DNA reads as TGTGCCAGCAGTAAAGGACAGGGGGGATACCAGGGCTACACCTTC. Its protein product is CASSKGQGGYQGYTF.

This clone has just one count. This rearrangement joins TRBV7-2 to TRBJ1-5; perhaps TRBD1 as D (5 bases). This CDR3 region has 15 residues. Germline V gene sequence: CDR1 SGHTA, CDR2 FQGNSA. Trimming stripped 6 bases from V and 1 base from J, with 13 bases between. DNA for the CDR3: TGTGCCAGCAGACCACTTGGGGGAAGCAATCAGCCCCAGCATTTT. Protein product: CASRPLGGSNQPQHF.

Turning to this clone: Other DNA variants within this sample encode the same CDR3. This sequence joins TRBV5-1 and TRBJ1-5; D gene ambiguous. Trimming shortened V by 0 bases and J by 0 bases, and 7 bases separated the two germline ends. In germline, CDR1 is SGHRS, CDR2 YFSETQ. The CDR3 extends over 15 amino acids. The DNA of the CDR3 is TGCGCCAGCAGCTTGGGCGGCGTTAGCAATCAGCCCCAGCATTTT. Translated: CASSLGGVSNQPQHF.

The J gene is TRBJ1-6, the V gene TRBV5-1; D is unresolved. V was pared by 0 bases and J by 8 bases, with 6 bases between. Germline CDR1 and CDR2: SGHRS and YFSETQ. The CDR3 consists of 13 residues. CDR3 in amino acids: CASSLGSYSPLHF. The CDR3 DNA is TGCGCCAGCAGCTTGGGTAGCTATTCACCCCTCCACTTT. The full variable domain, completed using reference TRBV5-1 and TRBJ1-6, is KAGVTQTPRYLIKTRGQQVTLSCSPISGHRSVSWYQQTPGQGLQFLFEYFSETQRNKGNFPGRFSGRQFSNSRSEMNVSTLELGDSALYLCASSLGSYSPLHFGNGTRLTVT.

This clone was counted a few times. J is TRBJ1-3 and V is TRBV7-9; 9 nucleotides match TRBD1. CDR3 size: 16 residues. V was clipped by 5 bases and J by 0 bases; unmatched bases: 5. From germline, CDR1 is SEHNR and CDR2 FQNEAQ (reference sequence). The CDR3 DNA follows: TGTGCCAGCAGCCCACAGGGGGCTAGCTCTGGAAACACCATATATTTT. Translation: CASSPQGASSGNTIYF.

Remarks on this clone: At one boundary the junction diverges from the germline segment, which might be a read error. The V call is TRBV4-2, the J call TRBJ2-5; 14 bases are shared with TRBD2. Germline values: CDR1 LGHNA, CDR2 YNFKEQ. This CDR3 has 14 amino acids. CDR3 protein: CASSQDPTSGGAHF. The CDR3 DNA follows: TGTGCCAGCAGCCAAGATCCGACTAGCGGGGGGGCACACTTC.

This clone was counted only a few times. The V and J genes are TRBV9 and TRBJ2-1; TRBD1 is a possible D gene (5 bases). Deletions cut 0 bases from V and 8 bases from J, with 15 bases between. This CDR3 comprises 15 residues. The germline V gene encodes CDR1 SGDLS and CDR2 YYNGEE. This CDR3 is CASSVELGPSDEQFF. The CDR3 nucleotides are TGTGCCAGCAGCGTAGAATTGGGGCCGAGCGATGAGCAGTTCTTC.

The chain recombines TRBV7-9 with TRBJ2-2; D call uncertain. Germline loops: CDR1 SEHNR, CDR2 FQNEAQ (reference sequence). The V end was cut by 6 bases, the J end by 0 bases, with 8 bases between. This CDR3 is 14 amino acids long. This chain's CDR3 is CASSPNTNTGELFF. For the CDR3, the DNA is TGTGCCAGCAGTCCGAACACGAACACCGGGGAGCTGTTTTTT.

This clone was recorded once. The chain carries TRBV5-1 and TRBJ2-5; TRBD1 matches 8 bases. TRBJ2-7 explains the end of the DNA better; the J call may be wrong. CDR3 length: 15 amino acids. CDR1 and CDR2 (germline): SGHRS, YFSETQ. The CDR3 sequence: CASSLLGTGGYEQYF. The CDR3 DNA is TGCGCCAGCAGCTTGCTCGGGACAGGTGGCTACGAGCAGTACTTC.

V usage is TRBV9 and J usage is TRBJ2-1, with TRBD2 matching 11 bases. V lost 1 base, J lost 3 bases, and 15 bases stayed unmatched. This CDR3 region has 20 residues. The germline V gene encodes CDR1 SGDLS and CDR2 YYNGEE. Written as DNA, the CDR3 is TGTGCCAGCAGCGTAAGAGGTAGCGGGGGGGCCGGAGCCTTCTACAATGAGCAGTTCTTC. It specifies CASSVRGSGGAGAFYNEQFF. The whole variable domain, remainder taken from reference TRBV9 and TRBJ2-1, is DSGVTQTPKHLITATGQRVTLRCSPRSGDLSVYWYQQSLDQGLQFLIQYYNGEERAKGNILERFSAQQFPDLHSELNLSSLELGDSALYFCASSVRGSGGAGAFYNEQFFGPGTRLTVL.

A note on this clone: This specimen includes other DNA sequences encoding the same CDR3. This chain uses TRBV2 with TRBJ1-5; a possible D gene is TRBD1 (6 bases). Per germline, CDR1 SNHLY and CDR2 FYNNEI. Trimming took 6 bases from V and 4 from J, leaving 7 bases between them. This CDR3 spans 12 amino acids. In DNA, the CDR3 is TGTGCCAGCAGCGGACAGAATCAGCCCCAGCATTTT. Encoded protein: CASSGQNQPQHF.

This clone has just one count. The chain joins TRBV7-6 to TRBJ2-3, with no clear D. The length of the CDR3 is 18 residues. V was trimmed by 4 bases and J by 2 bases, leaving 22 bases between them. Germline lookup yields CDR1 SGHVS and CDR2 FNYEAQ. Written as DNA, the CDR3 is TGTGCCAGCAGCTCCTCCCCAGCAGACAAAAGGTACACAGATACGCAGTATTTT. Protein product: CASSSSPADKRYTDTQYF. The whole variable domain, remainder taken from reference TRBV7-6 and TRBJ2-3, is GAGVSQSPRYKVTKRGQDVALRCDPISGHVSLYWYRQALGQGPEFLTYFNYEAQQDKSGLPNDRFSAERPEGSISTLTIQRTEQRDSAMYRCASSSSPADKRYTDTQYFGPGTRLTVL.

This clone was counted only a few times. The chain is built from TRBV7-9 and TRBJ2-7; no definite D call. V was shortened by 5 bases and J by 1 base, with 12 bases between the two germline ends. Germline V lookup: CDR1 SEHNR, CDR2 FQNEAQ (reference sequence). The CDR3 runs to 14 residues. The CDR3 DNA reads TGTGCCAGCAGCCTAGGACCGCAGTCCTACGAGCAGTACTTC. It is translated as CASSLGPQSYEQYF.

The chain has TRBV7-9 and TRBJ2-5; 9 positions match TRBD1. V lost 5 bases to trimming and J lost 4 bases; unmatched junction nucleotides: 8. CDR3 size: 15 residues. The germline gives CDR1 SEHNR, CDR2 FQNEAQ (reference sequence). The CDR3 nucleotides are TGTGCCAGCAGCCTGGGACAGGGAATTTCAGAGACCCAGTACTTC. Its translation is CASSLGQGISETQYF. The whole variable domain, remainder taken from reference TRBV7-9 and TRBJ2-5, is DTGVSQNPRHKITKRGQNVTFRCDPISEHNRLYWYRQTLGQGPEFLTYFQNEAQLEKSRLLSDRFSAERPKGSFSTLEIQRTEQGDSAMYLCASSLGQGISETQYFGPGTRLLVL.